A single sample gave rise to the 23 T cell receptor beta chains below, sequenced in a study of PD-1 blockade in mismatch repair-deficient tumors. Produced via immunoSEQ multiplex PCR; TCRdb's table is partial and in-frame only. The profile shows 38,000 or so clones, 70% to 90% of them singletons. The source material was peripheral blood, sampled roughly 76 weeks after starting pembrolizumab. These receptors were collected from an adult with mismatch repair-deficient cancer.

The V and J genes are TRBV28 and TRBJ1-5; D uncertain. V was pared by 7 bases and J by 5 bases, with 18 bases between. Germline V gene lookup returns CDR1 MDHEN and CDR2 SYDVKM. The CDR3 runs 15 residues. The CDR3 loop reads CASTGQASVHQPQHF. Written as DNA, the CDR3 is TGTGCCAGCACGGGTCAGGCTTCGGTCCATCAGCCCCAGCATTTT.

V usage is TRBV21-1 and J usage is TRBJ1-1; the D call in the table, TRBD1, was not verified against the DNA. TRBV21-1 is shown as a pseudogene. The CDR3 contains 16 residues. This chain's CDR3 is CASSIQGARQLTEAFF. The CDR3 nucleotides read TGTGCCAGCAGCATACAGGGGGCGAGGCAGCTCACTGAAGCTTTCTTT.

The chain employs TRBV5-1 and TRBJ1-5; 9 nucleotides align to TRBD1. Trimming cost V 0 bases and J 5 bases; bases outside gene matches: 0. The CDR3 is 14 residues long. Per the germline V gene, CDR1 is SGHRS and CDR2 is YFSETQ. The DNA of the CDR3 is TGCGCCAGCAGCTTGGGACAGGGGGATCAGCCCCAGCATTTT. Translating it yields CASSLGQGDQPQHF.

A single count supports this clone. The chain has TRBV6-1 and TRBJ1-1, with 7 nucleotides matching TRBD1. Germline values: CDR1 MNHNS, CDR2 SASEGT. The V and J ends lost 3 bases and 1 base, in that order; junction bases with no gene match: 5. The CDR3 extends over 15 amino acids. CDR3 DNA: TGTGCCAGCAGTGACTTAGGACAGGAGAACACTGAAGCTTTCTTT. This encodes CASSDLGQENTEAFF.

As concerns this clone: The germline gene is not matched at one end of the junction; a read error may be the cause. V is TRBV7-7 and J is TRBJ2-7, with 7 bases identical to TRBD2. The CDR3 covers 15 residues. In germline, CDR1 is SSHAT, CDR2 FNYEAQ (reference sequence). CDR3 in amino acids: CASSLDLAGANEQYF. The CDR3 DNA reads as TGTGCTAGCAGCTTAGATCTCGCGGGAGCTAACGAGCAGTACTTC.

This clone was detected a few times. The rearrangement joins TRBV7-9 to TRBJ2-7; weak D call: TRBD2 (6 bases). The CDR3 spans 16 residues. The germline CDR1 and CDR2 sequences are SEHNR and FQNEAQ (reference sequence). Trimming removed 2 bases at V and 5 bases at J, with 19 bases between. The CDR3 DNA reads TGTGCCAGCAGCTTACCCCGGGGGTCTAGCAGGGACGAGCAGTACTTC. Protein: CASSLPRGSSRDEQYF.

CDR3 sequence: CASSYTNGGYNEQFF. DNA of the CDR3: TGTGCCAGCAGTTACACGAACGGTGGTTATAATGAGCAGTTCTTC. This chain joins TRBV6-5 and TRBJ2-1; D remains unclear. The CDR3 sequence is 15 residues long. V was clipped by 2 bases and J by 7 bases, with 15 bases between them. Germline V lookup: CDR1 MNHEY, CDR2 SVGAGI.

This clone showed up just a few times. The CDR3 loop reads CASSPREGLEQFF. CDR3 sequence (DNA): TGTGCCAGTAGTCCACGGGAGGGTCTTGAGCAGTTCTTC. The chain carries TRBV19 and TRBJ2-1; TRBD2 agrees at 8 bases. The CDR3 is 13 amino acids. With 5 bases clipped from V and 9 bases from J, the junction kept 6 bases outside the gene matches. The V gene's germline CDR1 is LNHDA and CDR2 SQIVND (reference sequence).

The rearrangement links TRBV11-3 to TRBJ2-5; D unclear. V was trimmed by 4 bases and J by 1 base, leaving 13 bases between them. The CDR3 has 15 residues. Per the germline V gene, CDR1 is SGHNT and CDR2 is YENEEA. The DNA for the CDR3 is TGTGCCAGCAGCTCCATAGGGCTAATCCAAGAGACCCAGTACTTC. This gives the protein CASSSIGLIQETQYF.

The chain uses TRBV2 and TRBJ2-1; TRBD1 matches 9 bases. There are 15 residues in the CDR3. CDR1 and CDR2 (germline): SNHLY, FYNNEI. The J segment lost 8 bases and the V segment lost 6 bases, leaving 11 bases of the junction unmatched. This chain's CDR3 is CASSEQGARFDEQFF. The DNA for the CDR3 is TGTGCCAGCAGCGAACAGGGGGCGAGGTTCGATGAGCAGTTCTTC.

This clone was observed once. The J gene is TRBJ1-1, the V gene TRBV5-4, with 8 bases identical to TRBD1. The CDR3 totals 15 residues. Germline V gene data show CDR1 as SGHNT and CDR2 as YYREEE (reference sequence). V lost 4 bases to trimming and J lost 1 base; unmatched junction nucleotides: 6. The CDR3 here is CASSQGTGANTEAFF. The CDR3, as DNA: TGTGCCAGCAGCCAGGGGACAGGAGCGAACACTGAAGCTTTCTTT.

This sequence joins TRBV6-5 and TRBJ2-7; D is perhaps TRBD2 (5 bases). The ends were cut back, 0 bases at V and 6 bases at J, with 15 bases in the middle. Germline CDR1 MNHEY, CDR2 SVGAGI. The CDR3 consists of 15 residues. Written as DNA, the CDR3 is TGTGCCAGCAGTTACTCGAATCTAGCACCTGGCGAGCAGTACTTC. Amino acid sequence: CASSYSNLAPGEQYF.

The chain employs TRBV9 and TRBJ2-7, with 8 nucleotides matching TRBD1. Germline trimming cut 4 bases from V and 6 bases from J; bases unmatched to any gene: 12. Germline V lookup: CDR1 SGDLS, CDR2 YYNGEE. CDR3 length: 15 residues. The CDR3 DNA reads TGTGCCAGCAGCCCTTTGGGATCAGGGGGCATCGAGCAGTACTTC. Protein sequence: CASSPLGSGGIEQYF. Supplemented by reference TRBV9 and TRBJ2-7, the full variable domain reads DSGVTQTPKHLITATGQRVTLRCSPRSGDLSVYWYQQSLDQGLQFLIQYYNGEERAKGNILERFSAQQFPDLHSELNLSSLELGDSALYFCASSPLGSGGIEQYFGPGTRLTVT.

J is TRBJ1-1 and V is TRBV5-1; no clear D gene. The CDR3 is made up of 14 amino acids. Germline values: CDR1 SGHRS, CDR2 YFSETQ. Deletions cut 5 bases from V and 1 base from J, with 12 bases between. The CDR3 DNA sequence: TGCGCCAGCAGGACCTTGGTCGGGAACACTGAAGCTTTCTTT. This translates into CASRTLVGNTEAFF.

This chain joins TRBV5-1 and TRBJ2-3; 9 bases align to TRBD1. CDR1 and CDR2 (germline): SGHRS, YFSETQ. This CDR3 comprises 15 residues. V shed 4 bases and J 2 bases; nucleotides not matched to a gene: 5. The CDR3 nucleotides read TGCGCCAGCAGCCTGGGGGACAGGGACACAGATACGCAGTATTTT. This sequence encodes CASSLGDRDTDTQYF.

The chain has TRBV6-5 and TRBJ2-4; 9 bases are a match to TRBD1. The germline CDR1 and CDR2 sequences are MNHEY and SVGAGI. J was trimmed by 8 bases and V by 5 bases; bases with no gene match: 1. CDR3 size: 12 residues. The CDR3 coding sequence is TGTGCCAGCAGTCGGACAGGGGACATTCAGTACTTC. It encodes CASSRTGDIQYF.

The J gene is TRBJ2-2, the V gene TRBV2; TRBD1 agrees at 9 bases. The CDR3 loop spans 15 amino acids. With 5 bases clipped from V and 1 base from J, the junction kept 2 bases outside the gene matches. From germline, CDR1 is SNHLY and CDR2 FYNNEI. The CDR3 nucleotides read TGTGCCAGCAGTCGGACAGGGGAGAACACCGGGGAGCTGTTTTTT. The encoded protein is CASSRTGENTGELFF.

The chain links TRBV9 to TRBJ1-4; D call uncertain. Trimming stripped 0 bases from V and 8 bases from J, with 11 bases between. This CDR3 has 14 amino acids. The germline V gene encodes CDR1 SGDLS and CDR2 YYNGEE. The chain's CDR3 is CASSVGGSSEKLFF. The CDR3 DNA follows: TGTGCCAGCAGCGTAGGAGGTTCGTCGGAAAAACTGTTTTTT. The complete variable domain, with remaining parts taken from reference TRBV9 and TRBJ1-4, reads DSGVTQTPKHLITATGQRVTLRCSPRSGDLSVYWYQQSLDQGLQFLIQYYNGEERAKGNILERFSAQQFPDLHSELNLSSLELGDSALYFCASSVGGSSEKLFFGSGTQLSVL.

The CDR3 nucleotides read TGTGCCAGCAGTTCGAACGGCGCAACTAATGAAAAACTGTTTTTT. Protein: CASSSNGATNEKLFF. The chain links TRBV27 to TRBJ1-4; no firm D call. The CDR3 covers 15 residues. Germline V gene lookup returns CDR1 MNHEY and CDR2 SMNVEV (reference sequence). V was clipped by 4 bases and J by 0 bases, with 9 bases between them.

J is TRBJ2-1 and V is TRBV18; 12 bases are shared with TRBD2. Germline assignment: CDR1 KGHSH and CDR2 LQKENI. The CDR3 runs 19 residues. With 0 bases clipped from V and 2 bases from J, the junction kept 8 bases outside the gene matches. The CDR3 DNA follows: TGTGCCAGCTCACCACCGGTGACTAGCGGGAGTGGGGCCTACAATGAGCAGTTCTTC. It yields the protein CASSPPVTSGSGAYNEQFF.

The DNA of the CDR3 is TGTGCCAGCAGCGCCTCGGTGAGGGGGAGGCGGGGCACAGATACGCAGTATTTT. It yields the protein CASSASVRGRRGTDTQYF. The chain combines TRBV7-3 with TRBJ2-3, with D perhaps matching TRBD1 or TRBD2 (6 bases each). The V end lost 5 bases, the J end lost 1 base, and 22 bases lay between the germline ends. This CDR3 region has 18 residues. Per germline, CDR1 SGHTA and CDR2 FQGTGA.

The chain links TRBV19 to TRBJ1-1; D uncertain. Germline assignment: CDR1 LNHDA and CDR2 SQIVND (reference sequence). The CDR3 runs 13 residues. Between the trimmed V and J ends, which lost 3 bases and 5 bases, there was a span of 10 bases. Here the CDR3 reads CASSILFGTEAFF. CDR3 nucleotides: TGTGCCAGTAGTATTCTATTCGGAACTGAAGCTTTCTTT.

The chain joins TRBV5-1 to TRBJ2-3, with 8 bases matching TRBD1. Trimming took 0 bases from V and 2 from J; bases not matched to a gene: 2. The CDR3 is 15 residues long. The germline V gene has CDR1 SGHRS and CDR2 YFSETQ. The CDR3 spells CASSLGTGTTDTQYF. The CDR3 DNA follows: TGCGCCAGCAGCTTGGGGACAGGGACCACAGATACGCAGTATTTT.